This passage covers 8 T cell receptor beta chains from one sample sequenced in a study of human T cells and chemical hapten exposure. Time point specified: healthy volunteer bleed at 2 weeks. It was from unfractionated whole blood that total RNA was extracted. TCRdb processed the RACE reads anew with MiXCR; each CDR3 protein has one entry. The sample records about 93,000 distinct CDR3 sequences, about 8.6% being singletons. Specimen: whole blood. The origin of the receptors is a female donor in good health. Some clones in this sample may be carry-over from other donors' samples.

This clonotype was counted ten times or more. This chain links TRBV5-5 with TRBJ1-1; D gene ambiguous. V was pared by 4 bases and J by 2 bases, with 9 bases between. The CDR3 sequence is 13 residues long. Germline V gene data show CDR1 as SGHKS and CDR2 as YYEKEE (reference sequence). The CDR3 is CASSTTVNTEAFF. DNA of the CDR3: TGTGCCAGCAGCACGACCGTTAACACTGAAGCTTTCTTT.

This clonotype was seen many times. The genes are TRBV29-1 and TRBJ1-1; 8 nucleotides agree with TRBD1. The germline gives CDR1 SQVTM, CDR2 ANQGSEA. J gave up 3 bases and V 4 bases, and 10 bases lay outside the gene matches. The CDR3 sequence is 15 residues long. The CDR3 region is CSVVGQVDRYTEAFF. The CDR3 DNA is TGCAGCGTTGTGGGACAGGTAGACCGGTACACTGAAGCTTTCTTT. Filled out from reference TRBV29-1 and TRBJ1-1, the complete variable domain reads SAVISQKPSRDICQRGTSLTIQCQVDSQVTMMFWYRQQPGQSLTLIATANQGSEATYESGFVIDKFPISRPNLTFSTLTVSNMSPEDSSIYLCSVVGQVDRYTEAFFGQGTRLTVV.

The rearrangement links TRBV6-1 to TRBJ2-7; D is uncertain. Trimming cost V 0 bases and J 5 bases, with 11 bases left between them. From germline, CDR1 is MNHNS and CDR2 SASEGT. This CDR3 region has 14 residues. This CDR3 reads CASSEAVGAHEQYF. The CDR3 DNA reads TGTGCCAGCAGTGAAGCTGTAGGAGCCCACGAGCAGTACTTC.

This clonotype was found a few times. The chain uses TRBV20-1 and TRBJ1-1, with D tentatively TRBD1 (5 bases). This CDR3 contains 13 residues. Germline CDR1 DFQATT, CDR2 SNEGSKA (reference sequence). V lost 5 bases, J lost 3 bases, and 13 bases lay in between. CDR3 sequence reads: CSARSGGDTEAFF. CDR3 DNA sequence: TGCAGTGCTCGCAGCGGGGGGGACACTGAAGCTTTCTTT.

This clonotype was recorded a few times. The chain links TRBV27 to TRBJ2-7; no definite D call. Trimming took off 0 bases at V and 1 base at J, with 10 bases between the two ends. CDR1 and CDR2 from the germline V gene are MNHEY and SMNVEV (reference sequence). The CDR3 is made up of 15 amino acids. The CDR3 is CASSLSIQPSYEQYF. The CDR3 nucleotides are TGTGCCAGCAGTTTATCGATCCAACCATCCTACGAGCAGTACTTC.

The chain has TRBV29-1 and TRBJ2-1; TRBD2 matches at 8 bases. The CDR3 is 13 amino acids. After removal of 3 bases from V and 7 bases from J, the junction contained 5 bases not matched to a gene. Germline values: CDR1 SQVTM, CDR2 ANQGSEA. CDR3 loop: CSVDLGTSNEQFF. The CDR3 DNA is TGCAGCGTTGATTTAGGGACTAGTAATGAGCAGTTCTTC.

This clonotype was seen more than once but under ten times. J is TRBJ2-1 and V is TRBV7-9; 7 nucleotides match TRBD2. J lost 8 bases, V lost 3 bases, and 13 bases had no gene match. The CDR3 sequence is 16 residues long. The germline CDR1 and CDR2 sequences are SEHNR and FQNEAQ (reference sequence). The CDR3 DNA reads TGTGCCAGCAGCTTGTTCGGGGGAGGGGTCGGGGATGAGCAGTTCTTC. It encodes CASSLFGGGVGDEQFF.

This clonotype was seen at least ten times. This chain links TRBV20-1 with TRBJ1-5, with TRBD1 matching over 10 bases. Germline CDR1 reads DFQATT; CDR2 reads SNEGSKA (reference sequence). This CDR3 comprises 14 residues. Trimming at V came to 6 bases and at J to 7 bases, leaving 9 bases not matched to a gene. The CDR3 DNA reads TGCAGTGCCTATACGGACAGGGGGAGGCAGCCCCAGCATTTT. As protein: CSAYTDRGRQPQHF.